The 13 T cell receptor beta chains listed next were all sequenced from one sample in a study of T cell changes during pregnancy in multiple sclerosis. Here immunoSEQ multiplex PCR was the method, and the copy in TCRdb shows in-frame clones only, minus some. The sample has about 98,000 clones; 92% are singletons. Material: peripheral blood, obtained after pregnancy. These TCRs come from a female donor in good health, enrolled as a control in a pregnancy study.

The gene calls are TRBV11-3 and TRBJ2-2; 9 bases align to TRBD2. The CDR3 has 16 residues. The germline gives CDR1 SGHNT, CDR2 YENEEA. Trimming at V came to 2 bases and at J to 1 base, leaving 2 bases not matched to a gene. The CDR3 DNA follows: TGTGCCAGCAGCTTACTAGCGGGATTGAACACCGGGGAGCTGTTTTTT. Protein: CASSLLAGLNTGELFF.

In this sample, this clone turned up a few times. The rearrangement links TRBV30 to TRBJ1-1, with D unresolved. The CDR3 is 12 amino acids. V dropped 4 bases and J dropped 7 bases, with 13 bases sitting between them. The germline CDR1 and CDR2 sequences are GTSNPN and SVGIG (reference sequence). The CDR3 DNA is TGTGCCTGGAAGAAGGGTAGCGGTGAAGCTTTCTTT. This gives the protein CAWKKGSGEAFF.

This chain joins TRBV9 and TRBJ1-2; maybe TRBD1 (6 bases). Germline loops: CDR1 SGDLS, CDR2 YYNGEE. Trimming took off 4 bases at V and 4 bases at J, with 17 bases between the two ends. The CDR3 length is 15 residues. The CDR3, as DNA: TGTGCCAGCAGCTCGGAACCAACAGGGAGCTATGGCTACACCTTC. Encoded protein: CASSSEPTGSYGYTF.

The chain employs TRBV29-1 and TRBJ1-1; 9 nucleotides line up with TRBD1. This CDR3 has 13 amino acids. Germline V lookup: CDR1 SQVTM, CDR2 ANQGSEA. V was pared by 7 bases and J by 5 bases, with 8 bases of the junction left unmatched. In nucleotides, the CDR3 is TGCAGCGGAGCCACAGGGGGCGGTACTGAAGCTTTCTTT. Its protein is CSGATGGGTEAFF.

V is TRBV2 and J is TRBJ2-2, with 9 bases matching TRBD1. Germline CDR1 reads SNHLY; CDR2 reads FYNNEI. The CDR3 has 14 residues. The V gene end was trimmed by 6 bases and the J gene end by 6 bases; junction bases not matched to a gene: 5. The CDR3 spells CASSRDRVSGELFF. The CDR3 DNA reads TGTGCCAGCAGCCGGGACAGGGTCTCCGGGGAGCTGTTTTTT.

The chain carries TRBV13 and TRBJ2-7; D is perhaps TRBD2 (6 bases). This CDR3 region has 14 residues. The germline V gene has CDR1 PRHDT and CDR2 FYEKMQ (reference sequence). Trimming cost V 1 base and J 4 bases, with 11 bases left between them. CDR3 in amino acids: CASSLDGAGYEQYF. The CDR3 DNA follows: TGTGCCAGCAGCTTAGACGGGGCGGGATACGAGCAGTACTTC.

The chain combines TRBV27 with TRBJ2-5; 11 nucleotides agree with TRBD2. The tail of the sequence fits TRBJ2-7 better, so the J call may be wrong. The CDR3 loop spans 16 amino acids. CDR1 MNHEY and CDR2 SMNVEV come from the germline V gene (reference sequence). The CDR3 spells CASSSDPLAGGYEQYF. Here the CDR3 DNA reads TGTGCCAGCAGTTCCGACCCTCTAGCGGGAGGTTACGAGCAGTACTTC.

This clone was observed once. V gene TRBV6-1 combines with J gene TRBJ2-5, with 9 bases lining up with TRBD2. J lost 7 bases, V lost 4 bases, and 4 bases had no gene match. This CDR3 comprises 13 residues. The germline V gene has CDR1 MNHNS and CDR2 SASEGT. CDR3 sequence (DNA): TGTGCCAGCAGTGGACAAGCGGGAGGGACCCAGTACTTC. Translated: CASSGQAGGTQYF.

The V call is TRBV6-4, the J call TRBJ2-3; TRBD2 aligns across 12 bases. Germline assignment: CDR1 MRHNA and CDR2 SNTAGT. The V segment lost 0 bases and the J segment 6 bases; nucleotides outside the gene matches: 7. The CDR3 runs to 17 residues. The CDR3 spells CASSDSVLAGGRDTQYF. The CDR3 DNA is TGTGCCAGCAGTGACTCTGTTCTAGCGGGAGGGCGGGATACGCAGTATTTT.

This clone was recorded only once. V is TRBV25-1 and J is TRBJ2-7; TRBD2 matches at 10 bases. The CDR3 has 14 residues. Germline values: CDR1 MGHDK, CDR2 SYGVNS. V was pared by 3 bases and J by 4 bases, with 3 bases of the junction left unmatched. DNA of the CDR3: TGTGCCAGCAGTGAGGGACTAGCGCCATACGAGCAGTACTTC. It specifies CASSEGLAPYEQYF.

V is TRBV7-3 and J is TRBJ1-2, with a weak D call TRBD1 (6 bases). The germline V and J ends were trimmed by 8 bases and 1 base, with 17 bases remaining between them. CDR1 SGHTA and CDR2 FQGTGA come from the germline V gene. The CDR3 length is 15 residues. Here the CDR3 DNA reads TGTGCCAGCGGGACCGGGGGGCCTCTTAACTATGGCTACACCTTC. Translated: CASGTGGPLNYGYTF.

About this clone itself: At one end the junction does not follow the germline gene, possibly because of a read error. The CDR3 DNA reads TGTGCCAGCAGTGAATGGGGAGTCCACGGCGCCTTC. Translated, it gives CASSEWGVHGAF. The chain joins TRBV2 to TRBJ1-2, with unresolved D. CDR3 length: 12 residues. The germline V gene has CDR1 SNHLY and CDR2 FYNNEI.

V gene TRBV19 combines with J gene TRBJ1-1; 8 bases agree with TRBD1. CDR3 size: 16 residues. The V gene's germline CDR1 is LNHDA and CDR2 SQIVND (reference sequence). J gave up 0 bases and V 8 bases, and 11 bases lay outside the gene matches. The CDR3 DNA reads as TGTGCCAGTGAATCTTGGGACAGGCCAATGAACACTGAAGCTTTCTTT. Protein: CASESWDRPMNTEAFF.